One sample yielded the 11 T cell receptor beta chains listed below, sequenced in a study of regulatory T cells in long-lasting Graves disease (dated by TCRdb to about 2021). This sample's time point label indicates: persistent/refractory GD, antithyroid drugs over 5 years with positive TRAb. RNA was extracted from PBMCs in TRIzol for both TCR sequencing and RNA sequencing. The library was obtained by multiplex PCR. Sequencing instrument: Illumina HiSeq 4000. TCR beta libraries were built with iRepertoire HTBI primers and Arm-PCR amplification of CDR3 regions. TCRdb reprocessed the public reads (quality trimming at Q25 with fastp, clone calling with MiXCR) and kept in-frame beta chains. Duplicate CDR3 protein sequences are folded into a single record with the most common DNA and genes. The table for this sample lists about 400,000 distinct CDR3 sequences; around 21% of them were counted only once. The ten largest account for less than 25% of the sample.

Source: peripheral blood mononuclear cells (PBMCs), taken when the disease was refractory, from a patient treated with antithyroid drugs. Every receptor here comes from a female donor with Graves disease.

The table lists this clonotype with a few counts. This rearrangement joins TRBV18 to TRBJ1-5, with 10 bases aligning to TRBD1. With V trimmed by 3 bases and J by 6 bases, 5 bases remained unmatched. This CDR3 spans 15 amino acids. Germline V gene data show CDR1 as KGHSH and CDR2 as LQKENI. The CDR3 nucleotides read TGTGCCAGCTCACCGGACAGGGGGTTTGTTCAGCCCCAGCATTTT. Amino acids: CASSPDRGFVQPQHF.

In this sample, this clonotype turned up a few times. The DNA of the CDR3 is TGTGCCAGCAGCGCCCCCCGGGACCTCAATGAGCAGTTCTTC. Translated, it gives CASSAPRDLNEQFF. The J gene is TRBJ2-1, the V gene TRBV7-8; D is perhaps TRBD1 or TRBD2 (5 bases each). The V and J ends lost 5 bases and 6 bases respectively, with 14 bases between them. This CDR3 has 14 amino acids. CDR1 SGHVS and CDR2 FQNEAQ come from the germline V gene.

This clonotype was counted at least ten times. The chain has TRBV12-3 or TRBV12-4 and TRBJ2-7, with D possibly TRBD2 on 6 matching bases. This CDR3 spans 16 amino acids. V lost 4 bases and J 2 bases, leaving 18 bases between the germline ends. The CDR3 nucleotides are TGTGCCAGCAGTTACGCCGGGACTCTGGGTCCCTACGAGCAGTACTTC. Translated, it gives CASSYAGTLGPYEQYF.

This clonotype was observed a few times. The genes are TRBV5-5 and TRBJ1-5; D not resolved. The CDR3 is 15 amino acids. Germline CDR1 reads SGHKS; CDR2 reads YYEKEE (reference sequence). V lost 1 base to trimming and J lost 3 bases, with 11 bases between them. The CDR3 sequence: CASSLSTVPNQPQHF. The DNA of the CDR3 is TGTGCCAGCAGCTTGTCGACCGTCCCCAATCAGCCCCAGCATTTT.

This clonotype was picked up many times. The chain combines TRBV28 with TRBJ2-2; tentatively, D is TRBD1 or TRBD2 (5 bases each). The CDR3 is 15 amino acids. V was shortened by 5 bases and J by 2 bases, with 12 bases between the two germline ends. Germline loops: CDR1 MDHEN, CDR2 SYDVKM. CDR3 sequence: CASSTPGRNTGELFF. The CDR3 DNA reads as TGTGCCAGCAGTACACCGGGGCGTAACACCGGGGAGCTGTTTTTT.

This clonotype appeared many times. The gene calls are TRBV28 and TRBJ2-5; no clear D gene. Deletions cut 7 bases from V and 1 base from J, with 10 bases between. Looked up from germline, CDR1 is MDHEN and CDR2 is SYDVKM. CDR3 size: 13 residues. The CDR3 loop reads CASNVGFQETQYF. DNA for the CDR3: TGTGCCAGCAATGTCGGTTTCCAAGAGACCCAGTACTTC.

This clonotype has only a few counts. The chain's CDR3 is CSAEETDRGSYEQYF. The CDR3 DNA reads as TGCAGTGCTGAAGAGACTGACCGAGGCTCCTACGAGCAGTACTTC. The genes are TRBV20-1 and TRBJ2-7, with unresolved D. V lost 5 bases to trimming and J lost 0 bases, with 17 bases between them. Germline loops: CDR1 DFQATT, CDR2 SNEGSKA (reference sequence). The CDR3 loop spans 15 amino acids.

The chain recombines TRBV6-5 with TRBJ2-2; no reliable D call. The germline gives CDR1 MNHEY, CDR2 SVGAGI. The CDR3 loop spans 17 amino acids. Between the trimmed V and J ends, which lost 2 bases and 0 bases, there was a span of 13 bases. CDR3 residues: CASSYRWSAANTGELFF. CDR3 nucleotide sequence: TGTGCCAGCAGTTACCGTTGGTCGGCGGCGAACACCGGGGAGCTGTTTTTT.

This clonotype was seen only a few times. V gene TRBV6-1 combines with J gene TRBJ2-5; D possibly matches TRBD1 or TRBD2 (6 bases each). The V gene lost 5 bases and the J gene lost 8 bases, with 18 bases spanning the gap. The CDR3 loop spans 14 amino acids. CDR1 and CDR2 from the germline V gene are MNHNS and SASEGT. The CDR3 reads CASSIRGVASTQYF. The CDR3 bases are TGTGCCAGCAGTATAAGGGGGGTAGCGAGTACCCAGTACTTC.

The rearrangement links TRBV18 to TRBJ2-7, with 8 bases fitting TRBD2. CDR1 is KGHSH, CDR2 LQKENI, per germline. V was clipped by 2 bases and J by 5 bases; unmatched bases: 5. The CDR3 sequence is 14 residues long. The chain's CDR3 is CASSPGDGRDEQYF. Written as DNA, the CDR3 is TGTGCCAGCTCACCAGGGGACGGGAGGGACGAGCAGTACTTC.

In regard to this clonotype: This may be a read error: a much more frequent sequence differs by one nucleotide. The rearrangement links TRBV3-1 to TRBJ1-5, with a possible D match to TRBD1 (5 bases). This CDR3 contains 13 residues. From germline, CDR1 is LGHDT and CDR2 YNNKEL (reference sequence). CDR3 DNA: TGTGTCAGCAGCCAGTCCACAGGCATGCCCCAGCATTTT. This translates into CVSSQSTGMPQHF. Variable domain in full (rest from reference TRBV3-1 and TRBJ1-5): DTAVSQTPKYLVTQMGNDKSIKCEQNLGHDTMYWYKQDSKKFLKIMFSYNNKELIINETVPNRFSPKSPDKAHLNLHINSLELGDSAVYFCVSSQSTGMPQHFGDGTRLSIL.